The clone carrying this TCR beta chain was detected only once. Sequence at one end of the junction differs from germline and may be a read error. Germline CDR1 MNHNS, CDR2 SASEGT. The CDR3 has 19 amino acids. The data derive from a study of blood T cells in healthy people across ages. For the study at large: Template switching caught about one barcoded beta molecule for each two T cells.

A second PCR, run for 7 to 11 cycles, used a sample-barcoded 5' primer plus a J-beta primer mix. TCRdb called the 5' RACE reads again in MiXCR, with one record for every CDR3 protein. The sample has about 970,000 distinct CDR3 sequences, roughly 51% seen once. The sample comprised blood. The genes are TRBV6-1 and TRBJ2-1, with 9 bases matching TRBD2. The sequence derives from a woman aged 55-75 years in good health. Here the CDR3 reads CASSQALGIAGVSYNEQFF. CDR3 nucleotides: TGTGCCAGCAGTCAAGCCTTGGGGATAGCGGGAGTTTCCTACAATGAGCAGTTCTTC.